This record looks at one TCR beta chain sequence and its context. Its binding antigen is unknown. Base qualities were left out, and no much larger clone turns up one base away. Trimming at the junction amounts to 3 bases on V and 1 base on J, and the germline ends lie 11 bases apart. According to the germline V gene, CDR1 reads SGHRS and CDR2 reads YFSETQ. There are 14 amino acids in the CDR3, from cysteine to phenylalanine inclusive. Left in the record is the CDR3 DNA by itself, 42 bases read in frame from the first base. The record originates from a study of beta chain features in type 1 diabetes (dated by TCRdb to the late 2010s). In the study overall: Mean age, gender distribution, total cell number and subset yield were not different between patients and healthy donors. A total of roughly 100 million sorted cells were examined across all samples, and a strong correlation was observed between cell number per subset and RNA yield. In the study, recently diagnosed type 1 diabetes patients and matched healthy donors were compared on the TCRB repertoires of their sorted circulating CD4+ T cell subsets. Regulatory and stem cell-like memory subsets were isolated from only 8 patients and roughly eight healthy donors, whereas naive and central memory subsets came from all 28 donors. What the study reported, not specific to this receptor: The naive, central memory and regulatory TCRB repertoires appeared to resemble one another more closely among patients than among healthy donors. Because cDNA was sequenced instead of genomic DNA, activated cells with high expression could be over-represented, although the groups did not differ in activation or CD3 levels. Shorter templates might be favored by PCR, yet because patient and control samples were amplified and corrected together, any such skew would affect both groups equally. HLA sub-analyses involved small numbers of individuals, so any influence of HLA type on TCRB rearrangement remained unresolved. A moderate but significant shortening of TCRB CDR3 length was observed in type 1 diabetes patients in all four CD4+ subsets. Fewer insertions and more nucleotide deletions at VDJ recombination sites were observed in patients with type 1 diabetes, implying thymic rearrangement abnormalities.

From each donor, a single peripheral blood sample of around 120 mL on average was drawn into heparinised tubes. A BD FACSAria II was used to sort naive, central memory, regulatory and stem cell-like memory CD4+ T cells with a panel that included CD45RO, CCR7, CD25, CD127, CD95 and CD27. A purity above 98% was achieved for all sorted populations. Right away, PBMCs were isolated by Lymphoprep density gradient centrifugation and were stained directly, with no culture step. To minimize batch effects, samples were stained and sorted in pairs, one healthy donor with one patient per experiment. The entire isolated RNA was reverse transcribed using the High Capacity cDNA Reverse Transcription Kit, and thus expressed TCRB transcripts were sequenced. Deep immunoSEQ sequencing was applied to naive, central memory and regulatory T cell samples, giving an average of about 3.7 million total reads per sample. Sorted cells were lysed in RLT buffer, and RNA was extracted using DNase-treated RNeasy Micro or Mini kits according to cell number. To prevent cross-contamination, each cell subset was processed individually, whereas patient and healthy donor samples were processed jointly. The immunoSEQ multiplex PCR was used to amplify TCRB sequences from cDNA, generating 87-bp fragments that spanned the CDR3 region. Sequencing of the amplicons was done on the Illumina HiSeq platform. The paper's data handling went like this. PCR bias was corrected computationally using synthetic template baselines, and reads within Hamming distance 2 were collapsed, with unmergeable singletons discarded. Reads were aligned against IMGT to assign V, D and J genes, CDR3 length and insertions or deletions at six rearrangement sites. Within each subset, clonotype counts were normalized to sorted cell number, after which true diversity and Gini coefficients were computed with the tcR R package. The overlap coefficient, calculated on TCRB nucleotide sequences, was used to quantify repertoire sharing. Out-of-frame TCRB sequences from naive cells were analyzed as a proxy for the pre-selection repertoire. TCRdb's version of the immuneACCESS table is confined to in-frame rearrangements and falls short of the full clone set. An unresolved V gene accounts for under half of the shortfall where checked; the remainder is of unknown origin. The V and J calls and clone size are taken from that table; D and trimming were inferred from the DNA. The table for this sample lists 600,000 to 700,000 clones; 9.5% to 15% of them were counted only once. The ten largest clones take up around 0.12% of the sample.

Sequenced input: naive CD4+ T cells from blood. The cell subset or site label, as the study defines it: true naive CD4+ T cells. This sequence uses TRBV5-1 and TRBJ2-7, with TRBD1 tentatively as D gene (6 bases match). This clonotype originated in a man aged 30 to 45 with type 1 diabetes. The CDR3: CASSSRGYSYEQYF. The DNA reads as follows: TGCGCCAGCAGCTCGAGGGGGTATTCCTACGAGCAGTACTTC.